The 20 T cell receptor beta chains presented below share a single source sample, sequenced in a study of T cell clones after liver transplantation. Alloreactive TCRbeta sequences came from sequencing proliferating CFSE-low cells in the MLR. The antigens these receptors bind are not known. This table comes from immunoSEQ multiplex PCR, and its TCRdb copy is limited to in-frame clones, with some not included. Of around 640 clones in the sample, 45% to 60% were seen once. The sequencing input was CD4+ T cells from cultured PBMCs. These receptors were collected from a human patient who received a liver transplant. The T cells may partly be graft donor cells.

This clone was seen only a few times. The J gene is TRBJ1-1, the V gene TRBV28; no clear D gene. The CDR3 extends over 13 amino acids. V shed 2 bases and J shed 0 bases, with 4 bases lying between them. Germline V gene lookup returns CDR1 MDHEN and CDR2 SYDVKM. The CDR3 DNA follows: TGTGCCAGCAGTTTAGACATGAACACTGAAGCTTTCTTT. Translating it yields CASSLDMNTEAFF. The full variable domain, rest sourced from reference TRBV28 and TRBJ1-1, is DVKVTQSSRYLVKRTGEKVFLECVQDMDHENMFWYRQDPGLGLRLIYFSYDVKMKEKGDIPEGYSVSREKKERFSLILESASTNQTSMYLCASSLDMNTEAFFGQGTRLTVV.

The chain couples TRBV7-2 to TRBJ1-1; D gene unclear. The CDR3 length is 14 residues. Germline V gene data show CDR1 as SGHTA and CDR2 as FQGNSA. Trimming took off 4 bases at V and 1 base at J, with 10 bases between the two ends. CDR3 nucleotide sequence: TGTGCCAGCAGCTGGCCTCCCGAGAACACTGAAGCTTTCTTT. Its protein product is CASSWPPENTEAFF.

This clone was detected a few times. The junction and the germline gene differ at one end; a read error may be behind it. The chain recombines TRBV7-7 with TRBJ2-2; TRBD2 might be the D (6 bases). CDR3 length equals 15 residues. Germline V lookup: CDR1 SSHAT, CDR2 FNYEAQ (reference sequence). This CDR3 is CASSLGAGRTGELFF. The CDR3 nucleotides read TGTGCTAGCAGCCTAGGGGCGGGACGCACCGGGGAGCTGTTTTTT.

V gene TRBV19 combines with J gene TRBJ2-5; TRBD2 matches at 8 bases. Germline CDR1 reads LNHDA; CDR2 reads SQIVND (reference sequence). The junction had 1 base not matched to a gene; V was cut back by 5 bases and J by 5 bases. The CDR3 has 12 amino acids. CDR3 sequence reads: CASSPGGETQYF. For the CDR3, the DNA is TGTGCCAGTAGTCCGGGGGGGGAGACCCAGTACTTC.

This clone came up a few times. This chain uses TRBV15 with TRBJ1-4, with unresolved D. This CDR3 has 13 amino acids. V gave up 1 base and J gave up 5 bases, with 5 bases separating them. Germline V gene data show CDR1 as LNHNV and CDR2 as YYDKDF (reference sequence). As DNA, the CDR3 is TGTGCCACCAGCAGAGCTCCGAATGAAAAACTGTTTTTT. It codes for CATSRAPNEKLFF.

V and J are TRBV7-9 and TRBJ1-1, with 9 positions matching TRBD1. V shed 5 bases and J 1 base; nucleotides not matched to a gene: 5. In germline, CDR1 is SEHNR, CDR2 FQNEAQ (reference sequence). The CDR3 has 15 residues. The chain's CDR3 is CASSTPGQGNTEAFF. The CDR3 region has the DNA TGTGCCAGCAGCACTCCGGGACAGGGGAACACTGAAGCTTTCTTT.

This chain uses TRBV30 with TRBJ1-3, with 7 bases identical to TRBD1. Germline V gene sequence: CDR1 GTSNPN, CDR2 SVGIG (reference sequence). The CDR3 loop spans 13 amino acids. J was trimmed by 11 bases and V by 2 bases; bases with no gene match: 9. This CDR3 reads CAWSSTGEVAIYF. Written as DNA, the CDR3 is TGTGCCTGGAGTTCTACAGGGGAAGTCGCCATATATTTT.

This clone appeared a few times. V usage is TRBV18 and J usage is TRBJ1-1, with unresolved D. The germline CDR1 and CDR2 sequences are KGHSH and LQKENI. The CDR3 spans 13 residues. With 5 bases removed from V and 1 base from J, the gap between germline ends came to 8 bases. Written as DNA, the CDR3 is TGTGCCAGCTCAAGGAGTAAGAACACTGAAGCTTTCTTT. Translated, it gives CASSRSKNTEAFF. The full variable domain, its missing parts supplied by reference TRBV18 and TRBJ1-1, is NAGVMQNPRHLVRRRGQEARLRCSPMKGHSHVYWYRQLPEEGLKFMVYLQKENIIDESGMPKERFSAEFPKEGPSILRIQQVVRGDSAAYFCASSRSKNTEAFFGQGTRLTVV.

As concerns this clone: A far larger clone is one base from this, pointing to a likely read error. The chain has TRBV6-6 and TRBJ1-2, with a weak D call TRBD1 (5 bases). Germline CDR1 is MNHNY and CDR2 is SVGAGI (reference sequence). The germline V and J ends were trimmed by 7 bases and 8 bases, with 14 bases remaining between them. The CDR3 is made up of 12 amino acids. DNA of the CDR3: TGTGCCAGCAACGTGGGGAGGGACGGCTACACCTTC. Its protein product is CASNVGRDGYTF.

In its sample, this clone ranks as large. This chain uses TRBV4-2 with TRBJ2-1; possible D gene TRBD2, 6 bases. This CDR3 is 15 amino acids long. CDR1 is LGHNA and CDR2 is YNFKEQ in the germline V gene. Trimming left V 4 bases short and J 3 bases short, with 13 bases between. The CDR3 DNA follows: TGTGCCAGCAGCCTCATTAAGGGAGGCTACAATGAGCAGTTCTTC. Residues: CASSLIKGGYNEQFF.

The rearrangement joins TRBV10-3 to TRBJ2-7, with 15 nucleotides matching TRBD2. There are 20 residues in the CDR3. Germline CDR1 and CDR2: ENHRY and SYGVKD. The J segment lost 6 bases and the V segment lost 3 bases, leaving 18 bases of the junction unmatched. The CDR3 loop reads CAISDRPDSPGLAGGSEQYF. CDR3 DNA sequence: TGTGCCATCAGTGACCGACCGGACAGTCCGGGACTAGCGGGGGGAAGCGAGCAGTACTTC.

The chain's CDR3 is CASSFRYEQYF. In DNA form, the CDR3 reads TGTGCCAGCAGTTTCCGCTACGAGCAGTACTTC. The chain links TRBV28 to TRBJ2-7; unclear D gene. This CDR3 has 11 residues. Per the germline V gene, CDR1 is MDHEN and CDR2 is SYDVKM. The ends were cut back, 3 bases at V and 3 bases at J, with 3 bases in the middle.

This clone has only a few counts. The chain employs TRBV28 and TRBJ2-1; 9 nucleotides agree with TRBD1. Germline lookup yields CDR1 MDHEN and CDR2 SYDVKM. The CDR3 runs 19 residues. The J segment lost 0 bases and the V segment lost 1 base, leaving 10 bases of the junction unmatched. The CDR3 nucleotides are TGTGCCAGCAGTTTATCCCGGGACAGGGTCGATAGCTCCTACAATGAGCAGTTCTTC. This encodes CASSLSRDRVDSSYNEQFF.

A few counts support this clone. This chain connects TRBV5-4 to TRBJ1-1; the D gene is possibly TRBD1 (5 bases). V lost 5 bases and J lost 3, with 11 bases in between. The CDR3 loop spans 13 amino acids. The germline CDR1 and CDR2 sequences are SGHNT and YYREEE (reference sequence). CDR3 coding DNA: TGTGCCAGCAGTCCGGGACTAGACACTGAAGCTTTCTTT. This sequence encodes CASSPGLDTEAFF.

The chain has TRBV2 and TRBJ1-1; TRBD1 might be the D (6 bases). The CDR3 loop spans 14 amino acids. Germline CDR1 reads SNHLY; CDR2 reads FYNNEI. V lost 6 bases to trimming and J lost 2 bases, with 13 bases between them. CDR3 DNA sequence: TGTGCCAGCAGGGTTACAGGGTACAACACTGAAGCTTTCTTT. This gives the protein CASRVTGYNTEAFF.

This clone was counted once. This sequence joins TRBV28 and TRBJ1-6, with D possibly matching TRBD1 (6 bases). Per the germline V gene, CDR1 is MDHEN and CDR2 is SYDVKM. The CDR3 is 11 residues long. Trimming pared 5 bases from V and 16 bases from J, leaving 12 bases between. The CDR3 region is CASSIEGGLHF. The CDR3 region has the DNA TGTGCCAGCAGTATCGAGGGGGGACTCCACTTT. Full variable domain (outside the CDR3, taken from reference TRBV28 and TRBJ1-6): DVKVTQSSRYLVKRTGEKVFLECVQDMDHENMFWYRQDPGLGLRLIYFSYDVKMKEKGDIPEGYSVSREKKERFSLILESASTNQTSMYLCASSIEGGLHFGNGTRLTVT.

The count of this clone is one. The chain carries TRBV5-6 and TRBJ1-2; D is undetermined. V lost 1 base and J lost 8, with 9 bases in between. The germline gives CDR1 SGHDT, CDR2 YYEEEE. The CDR3 totals 12 residues. DNA of the CDR3: TGTGCCAGCAGCTTGCAGAGAAGGGGCTACACCTTC. This codes for CASSLQRRGYTF.

The chain employs TRBV4-1 and TRBJ1-6; D uncertain. Trimming left V 1 base short and J 0 bases short, with 10 bases between. The germline V gene has CDR1 MGHRA and CDR2 YSYEKL. The CDR3 length is 17 residues. CDR3 nucleotides: TGCGCCAGCAGCCAAGTCGACCTTGTCTCCTATAATTCACCCCTCCACTTT. Amino acid sequence: CASSQVDLVSYNSPLHF.

The CDR3 sequence is CASRGTGEGNQPQHF. The CDR3 DNA is TGTGCCAGTAGGGGGACAGGGGAAGGCAATCAGCCCCAGCATTTT. The genes are TRBV19 and TRBJ1-5, with TRBD1 identical over 10 bases. The CDR3 totals 15 residues. V dropped 6 bases and J dropped 2; count of bases not matched to a gene: 4. Germline V CDR1 and CDR2: LNHDA, SQIVND (reference sequence).

J is TRBJ2-7 and V is TRBV7-6; D is possibly TRBD1 (6 bases). The CDR3 runs to 15 residues. Germline V CDR1 and CDR2: SGHVS, FNYEAQ. V was cut by 5 bases and J by 0 bases, with 14 bases left in between. DNA of the CDR3: TGTGCCAGCAGCCAGCATACAGGGCCCTCCTACGAGCAGTACTTC. The encoded protein is CASSQHTGPSYEQYF.